Listed below are T cell receptor beta chains from one sample, sequenced in a study of T cells in Graves' hyperthyroidism and ophthalmopathy. TCRdb recomputed calls from the multiplex PCR reads with MiXCR, one row per CDR3 protein. The sample records 600,000 to 700,000 distinct CDR3 sequences, just under 45% being singletons. The sample taken for sequencing was peripheral blood or thyroid tissue (not recorded which). The receptors were gathered from an adult man with Graves' disease, either hyperthyroidism or ophthalmopathy (not recorded which). Both conserved end residues are part of each CDR3. The order of the fields is CDR3 protein, CDR3 DNA, D gene, V gene, clone size, J gene. D genes are given only for firm matches. For some rows the clone size is stated as once, few or many, or as a class when expanded; others skip it.

CAISPSRDTTEAFF TGTGCCATCTCCCCCAGCCGGGACACCACTGAAGCTTTCTTT - TRBV2 few TRBJ1-1
CASSGGPGQGNEKLFF TGTGCCAGCAGTGGAGGTCCGGGACAGGGGAATGAAAAACTGTTTTTT TRBD1 TRBV12-3/TRBV12-4 - TRBJ1-4
CASSLAARERETQYF TGTGCCAGCAGCCTGGCGGCCCGGGAGAGAGAGACCCAGTACTTC - TRBV7-9 - TRBJ2-5
CSVEEAGAGGNEQHF TGCAGCGTTGAGGAAGCGGGGGCCGGGGGCAATGAGCAGCATTTT - TRBV29-1 - TRBJ1-5
CASRPGTGGRGYTF TGCGCCAGCAGGCCGGGAACAGGGGGCCGTGGCTACACCTTC TRBD1 TRBV10-2 once TRBJ1-2
CASSYSAGTGGDQPQHF TGTGCCAGCAGTTACTCGGCGGGGACAGGGGGTGATCAGCCCCAGCATTTT TRBD1 TRBV6-6 - TRBJ1-5
CASSLDGYTGELFF TGTGCCAGCAGCTTAGACGGATACACCGGGGAGCTGTTTTTT - TRBV7-9 many TRBJ2-2
CASSAGLNYGYTF TGTGCCAGTAGTGCGGGACTCAACTATGGCTACACCTTC - TRBV19 many TRBJ1-2
CATSSPGQRAGGYTF TGTGCCACCAGCTCGCCGGGACAGAGGGCTGGTGGCTACACCTTC TRBD1 TRBV15 - TRBJ1-2
CATSDRGTAAEAFF TGTGCCACCAGTGACCGAGGGACAGCGGCCGAAGCTTTCTTT TRBD1 TRBV24-1 many TRBJ1-1
CASSEGVTLQPQHF TGTGCCAGCAGTGAAGGGGTGACGTTACAGCCCCAGCATTTT - TRBV2 many TRBJ1-5
CSVARVTEAFF TGCAGCGTCGCCCGAGTCACTGAAGCTTTCTTT - TRBV29-1 - TRBJ1-1
CSHATGQGNYGYTF TGCAGCCATGCCACGGGACAGGGAAACTATGGCTACACCTTC TRBD1 TRBV29-1 - TRBJ1-2
CASSLDLSTEAFF TGTGCCAGCAGCTTGGATTTATCCACTGAAGCTTTCTTT - TRBV5-6 - TRBJ1-1
CSVVAGMGIDSPLHF TGCAGCGTTGTTGCAGGGATGGGGATCGATTCACCCCTCCACTTT - TRBV29-1 once TRBJ1-6
CSSGTGGWYGYTF TGCAGCTCCGGGACCGGTGGATGGTATGGCTACACCTTC - TRBV29-1 many TRBJ1-2
CASSRRQGPYEQYF TGCGCCAGCAGCCGCAGACAGGGTCCCTACGAGCAGTACTTC TRBD1 TRBV13 - TRBJ2-7
CASSSIDSGNTIYF TGTGCCAGCAGCTCAATTGACAGTGGAAACACCATATATTTT - TRBV25-1 - TRBJ1-3
CASSEPGLGTEAFF TGTGCCAGCAGTGAACCAGGGTTGGGCACTGAAGCTTTCTTT - TRBV6-5 - TRBJ1-1
CASSFRAGKVEQYF TGTGCCAGCAGCTTTCGGGCAGGGAAGGTCGAGCAGTACTTC - TRBV7-9 - TRBJ2-7
CASSQLGTNTEAFF TGTGCCAGCAGCCAACTGGGAACGAACACTGAAGCTTTCTTT - TRBV14 many TRBJ1-1
CASSINRDRGDYEQYF TGTGCCAGCAGCATTAACCGGGACAGGGGGGACTACGAGCAGTACTTC TRBD1 TRBV9 - TRBJ2-7
CASSQDPPFGGAGANVLTF TGTGCCAGCAGCCAAGATCCCCCCTTTGGAGGGGCTGGGGCCAACGTCCTGACTTTC - TRBV7-2 - TRBJ2-6
CASSDGPTYGYTF TGTGCCAGCAGTGACGGACCGACCTATGGCTACACCTTC - TRBV2 - TRBJ1-2
CASSLEVGGNTIYF TGTGCCAGCAGCTTAGAGGTCGGAGGAAACACCATATATTTT - TRBV11-2 - TRBJ1-3
CSATAGGGSRNQETQYF TGCAGCGCTACGGCCGGGGGTGGGTCCCGAAATCAAGAGACCCAGTACTTC - TRBV29-1 - TRBJ2-5
CASSEGIAGELFF TGCGCCAGCAGTGAGGGTATCGCCGGGGAGCTGTTTTTT - TRBV10-2 - TRBJ2-2
CASSLAAGRSTTEAFF TGTGCCAGCAGCTTGGCCGCCGGCAGAAGTACGACTGAAGCTTTCTTT - TRBV25-1 once TRBJ1-1
CSASRDRDYGYTF TGCAGTGCTTCGCGGGACAGGGACTATGGCTACACCTTC TRBD1 TRBV20-1 - TRBJ1-2
CASSYGLAGGTGELFF TGTGCCAGCAGCTACGGACTAGCGGGAGGCACCGGGGAGCTGTTTTTT TRBD2 TRBV7-6 once TRBJ2-2
CASSAGLAAYTF TGTGCCAGCAGCGCCGGACTAGCGGCCTACACCTTC - TRBV7-9 - TRBJ1-2
CASSRGLVGYEQYF TGTGCCAGCTCCCGTGGCCTAGTCGGTTACGAGCAGTACTTC - TRBV18 - TRBJ2-7
CASSETVPGNTIYF TGCGCCAGCAGTGAGACAGTCCCAGGAAACACCATATATTTT - TRBV10-2 many TRBJ1-3
CASSLGPARYGYTF TGTGCCAGCAGTCTCGGCCCCGCCCGGTATGGCTACACCTTC - TRBV12-3/TRBV12-4 few TRBJ1-2
CASSFAGAQETQYF TGTGCCAGCAGTTTTGCGGGTGCACAAGAGACCCAGTACTTC - TRBV12-3/TRBV12-4 few TRBJ2-5
CASSPPGQNYEQYF TGTGCCAGCAGTCCACCGGGACAGAACTACGAGCAGTACTTC TRBD1 TRBV6-5 - TRBJ2-7
CASSLPGGSYEQYF TGTGCCAGCAGCCTCCCCGGGGGGTCCTACGAGCAGTACTTC TRBD2 TRBV10-3 few TRBJ2-7
CASVVGEEDTEAFF TGTGCCAGCGTAGTGGGGGAGGAGGACACTGAAGCTTTCTTT - TRBV11-3 once TRBJ1-1
CSVQTGGPPLHF TGCAGCGTCCAGACAGGGGGCCCACCCCTCCACTTT TRBD1 TRBV29-1 - TRBJ1-6
CASSSTWGPPYSNQPQHF TGTGCCAGTAGTTCAACCTGGGGGCCGCCATATAGCAATCAGCCCCAGCATTTT - TRBV19 - TRBJ1-5
CASRGKGWSHQPQHF TGTGCCAGCAGGGGAAAGGGGTGGTCTCATCAGCCCCAGCATTTT - TRBV2 - TRBJ1-5
CASGTGSESEEYF TGCGCCAGCGGGACAGGGTCGGAAAGTGAGGAGTACTTC TRBD1 TRBV5-1 - TRBJ2-7
CASSYSSGSSGTVEQYF TGTGCCAGCAGTTACTCTTCCGGGTCAAGCGGGACTGTCGAGCAGTACTTC TRBD2 TRBV6-5 few TRBJ2-7
CASSIRREVAQPQHF TGTGCCAGTAGCATCCGCAGGGAAGTTGCTCAGCCCCAGCATTTT - TRBV19 - TRBJ1-5
CASSPRDGENMNTEAFF TGTGCCAGCAGCCCCCGGGACGGAGAGAACATGAACACTGAAGCTTTCTTT - TRBV7-9 - TRBJ1-1